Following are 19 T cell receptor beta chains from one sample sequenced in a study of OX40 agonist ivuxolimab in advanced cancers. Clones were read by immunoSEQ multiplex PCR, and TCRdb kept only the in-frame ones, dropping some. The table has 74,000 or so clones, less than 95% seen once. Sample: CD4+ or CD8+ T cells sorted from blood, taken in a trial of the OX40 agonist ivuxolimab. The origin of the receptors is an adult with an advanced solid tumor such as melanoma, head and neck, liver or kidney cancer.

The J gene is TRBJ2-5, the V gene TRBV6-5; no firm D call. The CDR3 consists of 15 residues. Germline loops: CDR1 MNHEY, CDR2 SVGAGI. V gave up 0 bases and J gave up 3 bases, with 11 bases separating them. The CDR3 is CASSYSRAGKETQYF. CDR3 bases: TGTGCCAGCAGTTACTCGAGAGCTGGGAAAGAGACCCAGTACTTC.

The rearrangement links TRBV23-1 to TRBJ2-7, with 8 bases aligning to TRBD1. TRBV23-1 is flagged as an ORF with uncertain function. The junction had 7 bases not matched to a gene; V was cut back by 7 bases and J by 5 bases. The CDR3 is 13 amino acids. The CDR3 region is CASKDRENNEQYF. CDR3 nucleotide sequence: TGCGCCAGCAAGGACAGGGAAAACAACGAGCAGTACTTC.

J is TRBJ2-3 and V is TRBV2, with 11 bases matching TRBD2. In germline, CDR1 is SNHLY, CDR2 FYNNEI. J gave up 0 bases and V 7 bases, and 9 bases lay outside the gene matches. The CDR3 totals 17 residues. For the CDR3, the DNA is TGTGCCAGCACGCAGCGTAGGACTAGCGGGAGCACAGATACGCAGTATTTT. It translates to CASTQRRTSGSTDTQYF.

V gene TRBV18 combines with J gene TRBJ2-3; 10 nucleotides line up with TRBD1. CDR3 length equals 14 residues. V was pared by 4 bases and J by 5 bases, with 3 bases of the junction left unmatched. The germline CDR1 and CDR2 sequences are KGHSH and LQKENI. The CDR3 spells CASSRDRGGDTQYF. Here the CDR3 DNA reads TGTGCCAGCTCACGGGACAGGGGCGGAGATACGCAGTATTTT.

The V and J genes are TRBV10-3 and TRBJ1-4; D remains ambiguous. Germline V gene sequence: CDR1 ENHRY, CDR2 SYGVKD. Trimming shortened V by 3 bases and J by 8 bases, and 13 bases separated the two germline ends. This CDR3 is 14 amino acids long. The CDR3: CAISDGPGQEKLFF. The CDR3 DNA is TGTGCCATCAGTGATGGGCCGGGCCAGGAAAAACTGTTTTTT.

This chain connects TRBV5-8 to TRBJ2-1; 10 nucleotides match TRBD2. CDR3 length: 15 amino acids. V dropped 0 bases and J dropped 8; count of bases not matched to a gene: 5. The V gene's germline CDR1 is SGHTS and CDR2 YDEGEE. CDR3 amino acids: CASSLGLAGGYEQFF. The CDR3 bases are TGTGCCAGCAGCTTGGGACTAGCGGGTGGGTATGAGCAGTTCTTC.

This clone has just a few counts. The CDR3 here is CASSTGPWGAFF. CDR3 DNA sequence: TGTGCCAGCAGTACCGGACCCTGGGGAGCTTTCTTT. The chain joins TRBV2 to TRBJ1-1; D not certain. CDR3 length: 12 residues. Germline V gene sequence: CDR1 SNHLY, CDR2 FYNNEI. The V end was cut by 5 bases, the J end by 10 bases, with 14 bases between.

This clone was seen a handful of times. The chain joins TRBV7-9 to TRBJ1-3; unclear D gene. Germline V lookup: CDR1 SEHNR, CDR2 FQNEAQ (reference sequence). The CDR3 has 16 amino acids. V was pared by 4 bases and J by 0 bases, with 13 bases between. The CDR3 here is CASSSSQFFSGNTIYF. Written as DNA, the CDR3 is TGTGCCAGCAGCTCATCACAGTTTTTCTCTGGAAACACCATATATTTT.

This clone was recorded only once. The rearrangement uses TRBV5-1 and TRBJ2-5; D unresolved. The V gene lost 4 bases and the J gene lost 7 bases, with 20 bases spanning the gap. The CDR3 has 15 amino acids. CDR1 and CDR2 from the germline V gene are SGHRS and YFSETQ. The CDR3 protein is CASSASGEALRTQYF. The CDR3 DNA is TGCGCCAGCAGCGCTAGTGGAGAGGCCTTAAGGACCCAGTACTTC.

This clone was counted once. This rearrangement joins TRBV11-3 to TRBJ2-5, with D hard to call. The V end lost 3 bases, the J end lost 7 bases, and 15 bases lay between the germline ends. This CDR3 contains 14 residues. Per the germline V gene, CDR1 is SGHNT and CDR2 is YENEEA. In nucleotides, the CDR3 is TGTGCCAGCAGCTTGGAAGGGTGGGGATGGACCCAGTACTTC. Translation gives CASSLEGWGWTQYF.

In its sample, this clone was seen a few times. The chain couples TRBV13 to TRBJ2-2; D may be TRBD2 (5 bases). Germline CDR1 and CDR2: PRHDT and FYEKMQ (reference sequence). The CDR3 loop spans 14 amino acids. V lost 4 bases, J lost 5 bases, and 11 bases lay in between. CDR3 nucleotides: TGTGCCAGCAGCTCCGAAGGAGGTACCGGGGAGCTGTTTTTT. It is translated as CASSSEGGTGELFF.

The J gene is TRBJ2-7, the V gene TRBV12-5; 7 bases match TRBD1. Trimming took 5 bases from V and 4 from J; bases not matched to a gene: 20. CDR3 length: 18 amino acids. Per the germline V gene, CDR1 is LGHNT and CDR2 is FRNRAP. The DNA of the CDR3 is TGTGCTAGTGGTACCACCCTATCCCGGGACAGACCAATTTACGAGCAGTACTTC. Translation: CASGTTLSRDRPIYEQYF. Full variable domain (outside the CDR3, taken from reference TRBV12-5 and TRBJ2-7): DARVTQTPRHKVTEMGQEVTMRCQPILGHNTVFWYRQTMMQGLELLAYFRNRAPLDDSGMPKDRFSAEMPDATLATLKIQPSEPRDSAVYFCASGTTLSRDRPIYEQYFGPGTRLTVT.

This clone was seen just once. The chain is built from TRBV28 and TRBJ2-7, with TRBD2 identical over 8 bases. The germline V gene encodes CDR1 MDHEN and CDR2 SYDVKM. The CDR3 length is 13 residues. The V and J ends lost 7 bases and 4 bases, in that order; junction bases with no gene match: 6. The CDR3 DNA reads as TGTGCCAGCACGGGGGGGGCCTGGTACGAGCAGTACTTC. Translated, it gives CASTGGAWYEQYF.

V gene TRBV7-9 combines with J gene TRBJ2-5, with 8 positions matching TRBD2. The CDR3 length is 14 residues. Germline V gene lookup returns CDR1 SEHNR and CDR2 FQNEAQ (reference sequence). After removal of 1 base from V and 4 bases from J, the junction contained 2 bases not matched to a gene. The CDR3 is CASSLVAGGETQYF. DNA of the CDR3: TGTGCCAGCAGCTTAGTGGCGGGGGGAGAGACCCAGTACTTC.

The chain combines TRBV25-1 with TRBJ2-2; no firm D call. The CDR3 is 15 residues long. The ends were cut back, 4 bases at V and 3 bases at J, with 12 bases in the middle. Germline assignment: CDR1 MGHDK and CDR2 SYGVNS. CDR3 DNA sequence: TGTGCCAGCAGTGCCCATACTCATTACACCGGGGAGCTGTTTTTT. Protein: CASSAHTHYTGELFF.

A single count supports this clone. The DNA for the CDR3 is TGTGCCACCAGGGGTCCTAACACCGGGGAGCTGTTTTTT. Its protein is CATRGPNTGELFF. The V call is TRBV6-5, the J call TRBJ2-2; D is possibly TRBD1 (6 bases). Between the trimmed V and J ends, which lost 10 bases and 2 bases, there was a span of 11 bases. The CDR3 contains 13 residues. Germline V gene lookup returns CDR1 MNHEY and CDR2 SVGAGI.

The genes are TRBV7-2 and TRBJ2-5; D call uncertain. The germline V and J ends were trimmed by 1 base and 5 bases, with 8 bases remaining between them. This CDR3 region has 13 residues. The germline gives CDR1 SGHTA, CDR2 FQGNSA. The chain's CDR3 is CASSLGYWETQYF. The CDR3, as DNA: TGTGCCAGCAGCTTAGGATATTGGGAGACCCAGTACTTC.

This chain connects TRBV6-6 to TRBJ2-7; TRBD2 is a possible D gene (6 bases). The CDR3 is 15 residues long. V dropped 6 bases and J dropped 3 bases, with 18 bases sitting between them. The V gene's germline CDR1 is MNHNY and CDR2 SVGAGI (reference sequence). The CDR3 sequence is CASRGGDVRRYEQYF. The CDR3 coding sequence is TGTGCCAGCAGGGGCGGGGACGTAAGGCGCTACGAGCAGTACTTC.

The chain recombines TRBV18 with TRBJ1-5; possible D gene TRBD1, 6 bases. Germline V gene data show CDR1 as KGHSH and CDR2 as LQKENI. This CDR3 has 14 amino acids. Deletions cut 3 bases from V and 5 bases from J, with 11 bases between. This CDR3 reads CASSPSGVDQPQHF. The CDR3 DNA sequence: TGTGCCAGCTCACCTTCAGGGGTGGATCAGCCCCAGCATTTT.